This T cell receptor (beta chain) was found in a study of blood T cell repertoires in COVID-19. The germline V gene has CDR1 WNHNN and CDR2 SYGVQD (reference sequence). CDR3 length: 13 residues. V was pared by 6 bases and J by 3 bases, with 2 bases of the junction left unmatched. TCRdb keeps only in-frame clones here, not all; method: immunoSEQ multiplex PCR. In the table there are tens of thousands of clones, about 86% of which are singletons. The sequencing sample was made of peripheral blood. The chain has TRBV10-1 and TRBJ2-1, with 7 positions matching TRBD2. This sequence was found in a man at least 80 years old with active COVID-19. Here the CDR3 reads CASSASGYNEQFF. For the CDR3, the DNA is TGCGCCAGCAGCGCTAGCGGCTACAATGAGCAGTTCTTC.